One sample yielded the 25 T cell receptor beta chains listed below, sequenced in a study of CD8 T cells in ankylosing spondylitis. In TCRdb, the 5' RACE reads were re-called with MiXCR into one record per CDR3 protein. Here the sample spans hundreds of thousands of distinct CDR3 sequences, 20% being singletons. Sequenced input: blood, either unsorted or a sorted T cell fraction (not recorded which). All receptors come from a female donor with ankylosing spondylitis or in good health (not recorded which).

This clonotype was picked up a small number of times. The rearrangement joins TRBV20-1 to TRBJ2-1, with 9 bases lining up with TRBD1. The CDR3 is 17 residues long. Germline CDR1 DFQATT, CDR2 SNEGSKA (reference sequence). V gave up 2 bases and J gave up 3 bases; unmatched junction bases: 11. The CDR3, as DNA: TGCAGTGCTAGACTTACGAGGACAGGGGTGAACTACAATGAGCAGTTCTTC. It yields the protein CSARLTRTGVNYNEQFF.

This clonotype was seen repeatedly, ten times or more. The J gene is TRBJ2-5, the V gene TRBV18, with D tentatively TRBD2 (6 bases). Germline CDR1 KGHSH, CDR2 LQKENI. This CDR3 spans 16 amino acids. V lost 2 bases to trimming and J lost 5 bases, with 18 bases between them. The CDR3 region is CASSPVMDRSGETQYF. CDR3 coding DNA: TGTGCCAGCTCACCAGTAATGGACCGTAGCGGTGAGACCCAGTACTTC.

CDR3 amino acids: CASSRDRGSYEQYF. CDR3 nucleotides: TGTGCCAGCAGCCGGGACAGGGGGTCCTACGAGCAGTACTTC. The V gene is TRBV4-2, the J gene TRBJ2-7; 11 bases fit TRBD1. This CDR3 spans 14 amino acids. Germline V lookup: CDR1 LGHNA, CDR2 YNFKEQ. After removal of 4 bases from V and 1 base from J, the junction contained 0 bases not matched to a gene.

The genes are TRBV10-3 and TRBJ2-7; TRBD1 might be the D (5 bases). From germline, CDR1 is ENHRY and CDR2 SYGVKD. The CDR3 covers 16 residues. The ends were cut back, 4 bases at V and 0 bases at J, with 16 bases in the middle. In nucleotides, the CDR3 is TGTGCCATCAGTGGCCGGGCAGGGTTGGGCTCCTACGAGCAGTACTTC. Translation: CAISGRAGLGSYEQYF.

The genes are TRBV29-1 and TRBJ2-7; 8 nucleotides line up with TRBD2. The CDR3 contains 11 residues. Germline CDR1 is SQVTM and CDR2 is ANQGSEA. The DNA for the CDR3 is TGCGGGGGGGGCAGCGGGGGCGAGCAGTACTTC. Protein: CGGGSGGEQYF.

The chain combines TRBV6-5 with TRBJ2-6; 8 nucleotides agree with TRBD1. V gave up 2 bases and J gave up 2 bases; unmatched junction bases: 5. The CDR3 consists of 17 residues. Germline CDR1 reads MNHEY; CDR2 reads SVGAGI. CDR3 loop: CASSYPSGGAGANVLTF. The DNA of the CDR3 is TGTGCCAGCAGTTACCCCTCAGGGGGCGCTGGGGCCAACGTCCTGACTTTC.

The V call is TRBV6-2 or TRBV6-3, the J call TRBJ2-1; no clear D. This CDR3 comprises 13 residues. Deletions cut 2 bases from V and 9 bases from J, with 11 bases between. Germline V CDR1 and CDR2: MNHEY, SVGEGT. CDR3 sequence reads: CASSYPTASEQFF. CDR3 DNA sequence: TGTGCCAGCAGTTACCCAACGGCCAGTGAGCAGTTCTTC.

On this clonotype: This sequence may be a read error, since a much larger clone differs from it by one base. The chain employs TRBV6-5 and TRBJ2-1; TRBD1 might be the D (6 bases). This CDR3 has 13 amino acids. V dropped 5 bases and J dropped 4 bases, with 9 bases sitting between them. Germline V gene lookup returns CDR1 MNHEY and CDR2 SVGAGI. Here the CDR3 DNA reads TGTGCCAGCAGTACTACAGGGTACAATGAGCAGTTCTTC. It is translated as CASSTTGYNEQFF.

The chain employs TRBV20-1 and TRBJ2-7; D remains unclear. V was pared by 4 bases and J by 2 bases, with 21 bases between. Germline CDR1 reads DFQATT; CDR2 reads SNEGSKA (reference sequence). CDR3 length: 16 amino acids. The CDR3 is CSAMDAPKGLTYEQYF. The CDR3 bases are TGCAGTGCTATGGACGCCCCAAAGGGTCTAACCTACGAGCAGTACTTC.

The sample holds many counts of this clonotype. This sequence joins TRBV12-3 or TRBV12-4 and TRBJ2-1, with 10 bases aligning to TRBD2. J lost 7 bases, V lost 5 bases, and 11 bases had no gene match. This CDR3 region has 16 residues. CDR3 residues: CASSRQAGGPFNEQFF. The CDR3, as DNA: TGTGCCAGCAGTCGTCAAGCGGGAGGGCCTTTTAATGAGCAGTTCTTC.

This clonotype was found many times. The rearrangement joins TRBV6-5 to TRBJ1-5, with D unresolved. This CDR3 is built from 14 residues. Germline CDR1 reads MNHEY; CDR2 reads SVGAGI. The V end was cut by 2 bases, the J end by 4 bases, with 9 bases between. In nucleotides, the CDR3 is TGTGCCAGCAGTTACATCGAGGTGAATCAGCCCCAGCATTTT. Translating it yields CASSYIEVNQPQHF.

Details on this clonotype: An end of the junction does not agree with germline; a read error may underlie this. The genes are TRBV7-9 and TRBJ1-5; the D is unclear. This CDR3 spans 15 amino acids. Germline-derived CDR1 and CDR2 are SEHNR and FQNEAQ (reference sequence). In DNA form, the CDR3 reads TGCGCCAGCAGTCCAGAGGGTCAGTGGAGTTGGCCCCAGCATTTT. Translation: CASSPEGQWSWPQHF.

This clonotype appeared many times. The chain has TRBV25-1 and TRBJ2-7; D gene uncertain. V lost 6 bases, J lost 2 bases, and 8 bases lay in between. The germline V gene encodes CDR1 MGHDK and CDR2 SYGVNS. The CDR3 runs 12 residues. The CDR3 loop is CASRGPTYEQYF. For the CDR3, the DNA is TGTGCCAGCAGGGGTCCCACCTACGAGCAGTACTTC.

J is TRBJ2-3 and V is TRBV3-1, with TRBD2 matching over 10 bases. After removal of 0 bases from V and 7 bases from J, the junction contained 13 bases not matched to a gene. CDR1 and CDR2 from the germline V gene are LGHDT and YNNKEL (reference sequence). The CDR3 loop spans 18 amino acids. The DNA of the CDR3 is TGTGCCAGCAGCCAAGATCCCATCTCTAGCGGGAGTTCGAATACGCAGTATTTT. Encoded protein: CASSQDPISSGSSNTQYF.

At least ten counts were recorded for this clonotype. The chain combines TRBV29-1 with TRBJ2-7, with a tentative D call TRBD1 (6 bases). V was clipped by 5 bases and J by 6 bases, with 11 bases between them. The CDR3 extends over 11 amino acids. Germline assignment: CDR1 SQVTM and CDR2 ANQGSEA. Here the CDR3 DNA reads TGCAGCGTTCGTCCAGGGGTCGAGCAGTACTTC. It specifies CSVRPGVEQYF.

This clonotype was seen more than once but under ten times. This chain's CDR3 is CASYGETGNTIYF. Written as DNA, the CDR3 is TGTGCAAGTTACGGAGAAACTGGAAACACCATATATTTT. V and J are TRBV12-2 and TRBJ1-3. TRBV12-2 is shown as a pseudogene. The CDR3 is 13 amino acids.

This clonotype was detected ten times or more. The chain uses TRBV12-3 or TRBV12-4 and TRBJ2-3; 8 bases line up with TRBD2. The CDR3 runs to 15 residues. The V gene end was trimmed by 7 bases and the J gene end by 6 bases; junction bases not matched to a gene: 12. The CDR3 loop is CASTGGGAGVDTQYF. CDR3 in DNA: TGTGCCAGCACCGGCGGGGGAGCGGGAGTTGATACGCAGTATTTT.

The chain combines TRBV20-1 with TRBJ2-1; TRBD1 matches 8 bases. Trimming took 8 bases from V and 4 from J; bases not matched to a gene: 16. There are 16 residues in the CDR3. CDR1 and CDR2 (germline): DFQATT, SNEGSKA (reference sequence). The CDR3 here is CSFFPGTGGVYNEQFF. In DNA, the CDR3 is TGCAGTTTTTTTCCCGGGACAGGTGGCGTGTACAATGAGCAGTTCTTC.

Comments on this clonotype: Here the CDR3 omits its conserved ending phenylalanine or tryptophan, so a read error is the likely source. This rearrangement joins TRBV20-1 to TRBJ1-2; D ambiguous. Germline V gene sequence: CDR1 DFQATT, CDR2 SNEGSKA (reference sequence). CDR3 length equals 10 residues. Between the trimmed V and J ends, which lost 3 bases and 5 bases, there was a span of 4 bases. Written as DNA, the CDR3 is TGCAGTGCTAGTCAATATGGCTACACCTTG. Protein sequence: CSASQYGYTL.

This clonotype was picked up many times. The V call is TRBV29-1, the J call TRBJ2-7; D is unresolved. The V end lost 6 bases, the J end lost 7 bases, and 13 bases lay between the germline ends. CDR3 length: 11 residues. The V gene's germline CDR1 is SQVTM and CDR2 ANQGSEA. In DNA, the CDR3 is TGCAGCGTAGGGCGGATGGGGGAGCAGTACTTC. The encoded protein is CSVGRMGEQYF.

This chain uses TRBV6-5 with TRBJ1-5; D is uncertain. CDR3 size: 14 residues. V was clipped by 2 bases and J by 4 bases, with 9 bases between them. Germline V gene data show CDR1 as MNHEY and CDR2 as SVGAGI. The CDR3 protein is CASSYSSGNQPQHF. The CDR3 nucleotides are TGTGCCAGCAGTTACAGTAGCGGAAATCAGCCCCAGCATTTT.

This clonotype was counted between two and nine times. The chain combines TRBV7-2 with TRBJ2-1, with 15 bases that match TRBD2. The germline V gene encodes CDR1 SGHTA and CDR2 FQGNSA. This CDR3 is built from 16 residues. The junction had 6 bases not matched to a gene; V was cut back by 5 bases and J by 7 bases. In nucleotides, the CDR3 is TGTGCCAGCAGCACCCGGACTAGCGGGGGGGGTAATGAGCAGTTCTTC. Its translation: CASSTRTSGGGNEQFF. Full variable domain (outside the CDR3, taken from reference TRBV7-2 and TRBJ2-1): GAGVSQSPSNKVTEKGKDVELRCDPISGHTALYWYRQSLGQGLEFLIYFQGNSAPDKSGLPSDRFSAERTGGSVSTLTIQRTQQEDSAVYLCASSTRTSGGGNEQFFGPGTRLTVL.

This clonotype has just one count. The rearrangement links TRBV10-3 to TRBJ2-1, with 12 positions matching TRBD1. This CDR3 is 16 amino acids long. V lost 5 bases to trimming and J lost 7 bases; unmatched junction nucleotides: 9. Looked up from germline, CDR1 is ENHRY and CDR2 is SYGVKD. The CDR3 region has the DNA TGTGCCATCAGTCCCACCCCGGGACAGGGGGCAAATGAGCAGTTCTTC. The encoded protein is CAISPTPGQGANEQFF.

The CDR3 DNA is TGTGCCAGCAGTTACTCGAGGAGTAGCACCCTCCACTTT. It codes for CASSYSRSSTLHF. The rearrangement links TRBV6-2 or TRBV6-3 to TRBJ1-6; D gene uncertain. The CDR3 is 13 amino acids. With 0 bases removed from V and 14 bases from J, the gap between germline ends came to 11 bases. Germline V gene sequence: CDR1 MNHEY, CDR2 SVGEGT.

This clonotype was seen just once. The chain links TRBV27 to TRBJ2-7; TRBD1 matches at 8 bases. The CDR3 contains 14 residues. Germline CDR1 MNHEY, CDR2 SMNVEV (reference sequence). V was pared by 7 bases and J by 1 base, with 6 bases of the junction left unmatched. In DNA, the CDR3 is TGTGCCAGCAAGAGACAGGGGTTGTCCTACGAGCAGTACTTC. This sequence encodes CASKRQGLSYEQYF.